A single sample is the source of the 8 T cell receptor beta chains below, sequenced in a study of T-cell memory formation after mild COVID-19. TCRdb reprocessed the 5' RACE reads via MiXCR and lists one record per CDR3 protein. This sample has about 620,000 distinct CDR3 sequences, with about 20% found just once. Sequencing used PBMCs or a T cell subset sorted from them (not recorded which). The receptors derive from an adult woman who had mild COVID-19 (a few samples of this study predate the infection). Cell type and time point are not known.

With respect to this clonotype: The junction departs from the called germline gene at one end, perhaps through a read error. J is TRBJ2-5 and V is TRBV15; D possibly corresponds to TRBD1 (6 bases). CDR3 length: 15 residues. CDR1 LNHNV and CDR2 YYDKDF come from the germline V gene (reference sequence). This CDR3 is CATSRGTRDTESQYF. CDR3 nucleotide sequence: TGTGCCACCAGCAGAGGAACCCGGGACACCGAGAGCCAGTACTTC.

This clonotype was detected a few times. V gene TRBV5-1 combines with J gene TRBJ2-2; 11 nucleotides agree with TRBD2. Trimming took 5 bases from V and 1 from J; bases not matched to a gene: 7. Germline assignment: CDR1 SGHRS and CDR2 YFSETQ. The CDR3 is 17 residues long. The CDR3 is CASRAAGTSGNTGELFF. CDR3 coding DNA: TGCGCCAGCAGGGCTGCCGGGACTAGCGGGAACACCGGGGAGCTGTTTTTT.

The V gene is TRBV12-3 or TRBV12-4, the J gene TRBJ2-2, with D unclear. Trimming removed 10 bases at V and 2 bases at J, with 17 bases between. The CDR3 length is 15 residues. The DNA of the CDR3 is TGTGCCACCTCTATACACGGATCAAACACCGGGGAGCTGTTTTTT. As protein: CATSIHGSNTGELFF.

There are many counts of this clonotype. This CDR3 reads CASNFGRLNTEAFF. CDR3 nucleotides: TGTGCCAGCAATTTTGGACGGTTGAACACTGAAGCTTTCTTT. The genes are TRBV12-3 or TRBV12-4 and TRBJ1-1; D gene uncertain. The CDR3 has 14 amino acids. V was clipped by 7 bases and J by 0 bases, with 12 bases between them.

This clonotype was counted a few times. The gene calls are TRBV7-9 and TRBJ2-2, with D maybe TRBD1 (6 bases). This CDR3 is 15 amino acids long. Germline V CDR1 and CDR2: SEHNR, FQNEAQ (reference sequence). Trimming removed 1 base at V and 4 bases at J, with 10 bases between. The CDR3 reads CASSLVGAGTGELFF. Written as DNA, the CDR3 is TGTGCCAGCAGCTTAGTGGGGGCCGGCACCGGGGAGCTGTTTTTT.

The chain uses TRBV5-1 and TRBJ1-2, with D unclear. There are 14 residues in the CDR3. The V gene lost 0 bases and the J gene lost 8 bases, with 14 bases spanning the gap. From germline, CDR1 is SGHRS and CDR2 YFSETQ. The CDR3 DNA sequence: TGCGCCAGCAGCTTGGCGAAGCAGAGTGGGGGCTACACCTTC. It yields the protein CASSLAKQSGGYTF.

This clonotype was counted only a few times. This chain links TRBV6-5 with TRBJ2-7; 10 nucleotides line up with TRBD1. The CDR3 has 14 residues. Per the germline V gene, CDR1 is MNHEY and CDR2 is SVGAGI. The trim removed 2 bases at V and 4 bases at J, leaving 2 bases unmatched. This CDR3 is CASSYGDRGYEQYF. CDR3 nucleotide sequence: TGTGCCAGCAGTTACGGGGACAGGGGTTACGAGCAGTACTTC.

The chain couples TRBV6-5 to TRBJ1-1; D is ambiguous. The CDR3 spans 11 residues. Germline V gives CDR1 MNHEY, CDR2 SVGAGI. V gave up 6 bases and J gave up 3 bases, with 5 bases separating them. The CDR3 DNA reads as TGTGCCAGCAGCAGACACACTGAAGCTTTCTTT. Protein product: CASSRHTEAFF.